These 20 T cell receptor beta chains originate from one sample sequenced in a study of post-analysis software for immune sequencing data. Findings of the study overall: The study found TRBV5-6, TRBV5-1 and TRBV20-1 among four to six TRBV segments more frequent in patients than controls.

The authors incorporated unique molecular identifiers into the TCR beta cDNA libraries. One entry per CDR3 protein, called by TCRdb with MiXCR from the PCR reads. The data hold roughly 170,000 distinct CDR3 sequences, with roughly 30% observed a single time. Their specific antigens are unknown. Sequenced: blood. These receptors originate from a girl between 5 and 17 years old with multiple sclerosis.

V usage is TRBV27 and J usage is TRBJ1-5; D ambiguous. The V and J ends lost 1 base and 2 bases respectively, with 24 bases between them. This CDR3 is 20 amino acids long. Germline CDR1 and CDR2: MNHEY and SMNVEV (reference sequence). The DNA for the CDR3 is TGTGCCAGCAGTTTATTACTATCTTTGTGGGAGAAAGCGGGCAATCAGCCCCAGCATTTT. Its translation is CASSLLLSLWEKAGNQPQHF.

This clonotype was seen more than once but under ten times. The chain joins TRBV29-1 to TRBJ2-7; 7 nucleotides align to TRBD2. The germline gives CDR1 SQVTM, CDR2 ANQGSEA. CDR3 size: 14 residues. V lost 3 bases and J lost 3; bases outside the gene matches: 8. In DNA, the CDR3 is TGCAGCGTTGACCTAGGACTAGGGTGCTACGAGCAGTACTTC. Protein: CSVDLGLGCYEQYF.

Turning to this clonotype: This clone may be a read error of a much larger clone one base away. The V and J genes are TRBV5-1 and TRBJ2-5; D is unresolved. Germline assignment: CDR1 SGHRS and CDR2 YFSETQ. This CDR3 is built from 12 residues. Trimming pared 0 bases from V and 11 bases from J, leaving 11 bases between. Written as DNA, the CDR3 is TGCGCCAGCAGCTTGGCGTCGGAAGAGCAGTACTTC. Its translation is CASSLASEEQYF. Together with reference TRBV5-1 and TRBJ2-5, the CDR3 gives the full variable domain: KAGVTQTPRYLIKTRGQQVTLSCSPISGHRSVSWYQQTPGQGLQFLFEYFSETQRNKGNFPGRFSGRQFSNSRSEMNVSTLELGDSALYLCASSLASEEQYFGPGTRLLVL.

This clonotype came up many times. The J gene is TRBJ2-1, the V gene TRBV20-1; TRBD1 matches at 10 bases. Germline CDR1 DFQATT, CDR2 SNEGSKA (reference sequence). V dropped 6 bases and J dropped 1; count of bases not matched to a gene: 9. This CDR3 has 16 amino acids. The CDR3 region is CSATEDRGHSYNEQFF. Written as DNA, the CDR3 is TGCAGTGCCACTGAAGACAGGGGGCATTCCTACAATGAGCAGTTCTTC.

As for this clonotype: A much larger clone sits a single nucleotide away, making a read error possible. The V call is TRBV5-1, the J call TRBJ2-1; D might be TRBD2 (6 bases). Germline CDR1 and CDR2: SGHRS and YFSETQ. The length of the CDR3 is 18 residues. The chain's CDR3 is CASSTGATSTTRYNKQFF. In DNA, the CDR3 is TGCGCCAGCAGCACGGGAGCGACTAGTACAACCCGTTACAATAAGCAGTTCTTC.

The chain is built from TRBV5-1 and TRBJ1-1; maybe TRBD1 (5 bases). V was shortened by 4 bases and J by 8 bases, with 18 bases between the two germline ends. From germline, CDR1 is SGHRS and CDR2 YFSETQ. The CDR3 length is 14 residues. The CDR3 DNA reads TGCGCCAGCAGCCCCAGTGGGGGGAGTTGGGAAGCTTTCTTT. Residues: CASSPSGGSWEAFF.

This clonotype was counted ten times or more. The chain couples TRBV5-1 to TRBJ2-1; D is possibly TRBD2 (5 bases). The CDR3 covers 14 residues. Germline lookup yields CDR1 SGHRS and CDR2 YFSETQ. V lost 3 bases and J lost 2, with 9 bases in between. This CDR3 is CASSSGWAYNEQFF. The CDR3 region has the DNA TGCGCCAGCAGCTCGGGGTGGGCCTACAATGAGCAGTTCTTC.

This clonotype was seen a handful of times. The CDR3 loop is CASSFGTYQETQYF. The DNA for the CDR3 is TGCGCCAGCAGCTTCGGGACCTACCAAGAGACCCAGTACTTC. This chain uses TRBV5-1 with TRBJ2-5, with D possibly being TRBD1 or TRBD2 (5 bases each). The V end was cut by 2 bases, the J end by 0 bases, with 8 bases between. The length of the CDR3 is 14 residues. Germline lookup yields CDR1 SGHRS and CDR2 YFSETQ. Full variable domain (remainder filled in from reference TRBV5-1 and TRBJ2-5): KAGVTQTPRYLIKTRGQQVTLSCSPISGHRSVSWYQQTPGQGLQFLFEYFSETQRNKGNFPGRFSGRQFSNSRSEMNVSTLELGDSALYLCASSFGTYQETQYFGPGTRLLVL.

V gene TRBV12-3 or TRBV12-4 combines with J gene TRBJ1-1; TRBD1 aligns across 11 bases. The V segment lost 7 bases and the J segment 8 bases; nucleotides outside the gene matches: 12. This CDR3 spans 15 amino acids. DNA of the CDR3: TGTGCCAGCATCCCCAGGACAGGGGGCTCCAGGGAAGCTTTCTTT. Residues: CASIPRTGGSREAFF.

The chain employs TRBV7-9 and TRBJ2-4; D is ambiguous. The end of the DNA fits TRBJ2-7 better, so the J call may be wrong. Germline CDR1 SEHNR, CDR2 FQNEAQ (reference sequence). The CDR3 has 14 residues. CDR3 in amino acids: CASSAATHSYEQYF. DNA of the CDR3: TGTGCCAGCAGCGCTGCGACCCACTCCTACGAGCAGTACTTC.

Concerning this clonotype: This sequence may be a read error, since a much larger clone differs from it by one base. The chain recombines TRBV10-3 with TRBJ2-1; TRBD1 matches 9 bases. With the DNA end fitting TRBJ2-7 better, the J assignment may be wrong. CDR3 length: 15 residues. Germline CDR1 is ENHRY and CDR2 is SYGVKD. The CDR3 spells CAISEGQGTHNEQYF. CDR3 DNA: TGTGCCATCAGTGAGGGACAGGGGACCCACAATGAGCAGTACTTC.

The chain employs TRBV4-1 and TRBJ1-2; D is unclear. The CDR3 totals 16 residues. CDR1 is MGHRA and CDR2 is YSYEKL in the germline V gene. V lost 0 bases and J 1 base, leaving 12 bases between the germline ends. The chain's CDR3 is CASSQDSAGNNYGYTF. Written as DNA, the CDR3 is TGCGCCAGCAGCCAAGATTCTGCAGGCAATAACTATGGCTACACCTTC.

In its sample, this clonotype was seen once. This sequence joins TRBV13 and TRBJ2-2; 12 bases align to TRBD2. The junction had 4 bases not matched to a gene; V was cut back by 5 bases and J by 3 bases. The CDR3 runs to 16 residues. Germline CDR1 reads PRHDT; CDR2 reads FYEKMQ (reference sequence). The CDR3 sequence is CASSRASGRDTGELFF. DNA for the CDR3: TGTGCCAGCAGCCGCGCTAGCGGGAGGGACACCGGGGAGCTGTTTTTT.

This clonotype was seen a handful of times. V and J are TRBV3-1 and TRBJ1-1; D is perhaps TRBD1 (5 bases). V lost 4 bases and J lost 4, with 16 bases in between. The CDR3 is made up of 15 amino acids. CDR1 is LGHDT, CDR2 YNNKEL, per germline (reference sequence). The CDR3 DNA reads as TGTGCCAGCAGCCCTGAGAGAGGTGGGGCCACTGAAGCTTTCTTT. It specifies CASSPERGGATEAFF.

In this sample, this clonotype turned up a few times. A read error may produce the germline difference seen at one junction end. CDR3 loop: CAISERASGWGETQFF. CDR3 sequence (DNA): TGTGCCATTAGTGAAAGGGCTAGCGGTTGGGGGGAGACCCAGTTCTTC. The rearrangement joins TRBV10-3 to TRBJ2-1; 7 nucleotides match TRBD2. Germline CDR1 reads ENHRY; CDR2 reads SYGVKD. The CDR3 has 16 amino acids.

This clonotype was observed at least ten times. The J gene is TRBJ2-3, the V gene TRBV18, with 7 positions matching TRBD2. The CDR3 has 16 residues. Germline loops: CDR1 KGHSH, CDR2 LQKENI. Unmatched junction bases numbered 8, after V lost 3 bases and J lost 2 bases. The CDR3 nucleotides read TGTGCCAGCTCACCCCAAGGAGCGGGAAACACAGATACGCAGTATTTT. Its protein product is CASSPQGAGNTDTQYF.

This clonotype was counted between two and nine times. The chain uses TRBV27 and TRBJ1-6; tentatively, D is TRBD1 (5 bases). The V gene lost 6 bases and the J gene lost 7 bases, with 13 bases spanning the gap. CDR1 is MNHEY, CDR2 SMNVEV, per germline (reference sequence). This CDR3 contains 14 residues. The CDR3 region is CASRGGERNSPLHF. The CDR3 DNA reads TGTGCCAGCAGGGGAGGGGAGCGGAATTCACCCCTCCACTTT.

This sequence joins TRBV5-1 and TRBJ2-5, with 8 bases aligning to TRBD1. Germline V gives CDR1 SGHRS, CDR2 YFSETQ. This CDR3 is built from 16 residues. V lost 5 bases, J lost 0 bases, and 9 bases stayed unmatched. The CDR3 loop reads CASRSPRQGNQETQYF. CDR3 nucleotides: TGCGCCAGCAGATCCCCGCGACAGGGGAACCAAGAGACCCAGTACTTC.

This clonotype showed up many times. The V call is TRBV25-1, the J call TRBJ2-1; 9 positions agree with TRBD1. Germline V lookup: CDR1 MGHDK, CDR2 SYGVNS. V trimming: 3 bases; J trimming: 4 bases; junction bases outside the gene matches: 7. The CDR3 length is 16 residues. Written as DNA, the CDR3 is TGTGCCAGCAGTGAGATCCGGGACAGGGATTACAATGAGCAGTTCTTC. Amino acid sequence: CASSEIRDRDYNEQFF. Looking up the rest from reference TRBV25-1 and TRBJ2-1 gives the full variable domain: EADIYQTPRYLVIGTGKKITLECSQTMGHDKMYWYQQDPGMELHLIHYSYGVNSTEKGDLSSESTVSRIRTEHFPLTLESARPSHTSQYLCASSEIRDRDYNEQFFGPGTRLTVL.

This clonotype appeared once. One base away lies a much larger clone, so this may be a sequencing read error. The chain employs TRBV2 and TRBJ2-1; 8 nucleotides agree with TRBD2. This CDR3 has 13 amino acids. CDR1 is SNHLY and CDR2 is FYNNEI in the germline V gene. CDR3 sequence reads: CATGPAGVNGQFF. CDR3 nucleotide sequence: TGTGCCACGGGGCCAGCGGGAGTCAATGGGCAGTTCTTC.